These T cell receptor beta chains were read from a single sample in a study of blood T cell repertoires in COVID-19. Produced via immunoSEQ multiplex PCR; TCRdb's table is partial and in-frame only. Among fewer than 300,000 clones listed, approximately 89% were seen once. Sequencing was done on a sample of peripheral blood. These receptors all come from a woman aged 25 to 39 with COVID-19, enrolled during active disease. CDR3s include the opening cysteine and the closing phenylalanine or tryptophan. The D gene is left open where the match is weak. Only some rows state a clone size, as once, few, many or a class for expanded clones.

clone_size: -
v_call: TRBV18
j_call: TRBJ2-3
d_call: TRBD2
cdr3_nt: TGTGCCAGCTCACCCTATCGGATTAGCGGGGTCACAGATACGCAGTATTTT
cdr3_aa: CASSPYRISGVTDTQYF

clone_size: -
v_call: TRBV7-9
j_call: TRBJ1-1
d_call: -
cdr3_nt: TGTGCCAGCAGCTTAACAGGCACCTTGAACACTGAAGCTTTCTTT
cdr3_aa: CASSLTGTLNTEAFF

clone_size: -
v_call: TRBV6-5
j_call: TRBJ1-4
d_call: -
cdr3_nt: TGTGCCAGTCGAACGGGAGGAGGCGAAAAACTGTTTTTT
cdr3_aa: CASRTGGGEKLFF

clone_size: -
v_call: TRBV5-6
j_call: TRBJ2-7
d_call: -
cdr3_nt: TGTGCCAGCAGCGAGGATCGGTGGTTAGAGAGCCTTGGAGAACAGCAGTACTTC
cdr3_aa: CASSEDRWLESLGEQQYF

clone_size: -
v_call: TRBV5-1
j_call: TRBJ2-7
d_call: TRBD1
cdr3_nt: TGCGCCAGCATGCTCGACCGGGACAGGGTTGATGAGCAGTACTTC
cdr3_aa: CASMLDRDRVDEQYF

clone_size: -
v_call: TRBV7-2
j_call: TRBJ2-1
d_call: -
cdr3_nt: TGTGCCAGCAGCTTCGGATTAGCGGAGTCCTACAATGAGCAGTTCTTC
cdr3_aa: CASSFGLAESYNEQFF

clone_size: -
v_call: TRBV19
j_call: TRBJ1-1
d_call: TRBD1
cdr3_nt: TGTGCCAGTAGTTCTCAGGGGGCCTTGAACACTGAAGCTTTCTTT
cdr3_aa: CASSSQGALNTEAFF

clone_size: -
v_call: TRBV29-1
j_call: TRBJ2-2
d_call: TRBD2
cdr3_nt: TGCAGCGTCCATAGCGGGGCCAACACCGGGGAGCTGTTTTTT
cdr3_aa: CSVHSGANTGELFF

clone_size: -
v_call: TRBV5-1
j_call: TRBJ2-6
d_call: -
cdr3_nt: TGCGCCAGCAGTCCGGGACAAGGGGCCTTCTCTGGGGCCAACGTCCTGACTTTC
cdr3_aa: CASSPGQGAFSGANVLTF

clone_size: -
v_call: TRBV19
j_call: TRBJ1-1
d_call: -
cdr3_nt: TGTGCCAGTAGTATTAGACCCGGCGGGGGGAGCACTGAAGCTTTCTTT
cdr3_aa: CASSIRPGGGSTEAFF

clone_size: -
v_call: TRBV18
j_call: TRBJ2-1
d_call: TRBD2
cdr3_nt: TGTGCCAGCTCACCAGGGACTAGCGGGAACAATGAGCAGTTCTTC
cdr3_aa: CASSPGTSGNNEQFF

clone_size: once
v_call: TRBV9
j_call: TRBJ2-1
d_call: -
cdr3_nt: TGTGCCAGCAGCCCCGCAGGGCTTGGCAATGAGCAGTTCTTC
cdr3_aa: CASSPAGLGNEQFF

clone_size: -
v_call: TRBV7-3
j_call: TRBJ2-7
d_call: TRBD1
cdr3_nt: TGTGCCAGCAGCCTTATTACAGGGGCCGAGCAGTACTTC
cdr3_aa: CASSLITGAEQYF

clone_size: -
v_call: TRBV19
j_call: TRBJ1-5
d_call: TRBD1
cdr3_nt: TGTGCCAGTAGTATAGTACAGGGGGCGCGAAGCGGTCAGCCCCAGCATTTT
cdr3_aa: CASSIVQGARSGQPQHF

clone_size: -
v_call: TRBV24-1
j_call: TRBJ1-2
d_call: -
cdr3_nt: TGTGCCACCAGCCGGGGTCCTAACTATGGCTACACCTTC
cdr3_aa: CATSRGPNYGYTF

clone_size: -
v_call: TRBV29-1
j_call: TRBJ1-2
d_call: TRBD1
cdr3_nt: TGCAGCGTTGATAGGCAGGGGGACTATGGCTACACCTTC
cdr3_aa: CSVDRQGDYGYTF

clone_size: once
v_call: TRBV11-2
j_call: TRBJ2-7
d_call: -
cdr3_nt: TGTGCCAGCAGCTTAGCACAGGTTACCTACGAGCAGTACTTC
cdr3_aa: CASSLAQVTYEQYF

clone_size: once
v_call: TRBV12-3/TRBV12-4
j_call: TRBJ1-2
d_call: -
cdr3_nt: TGTGCCAGCAGTTTTACGCGGCTAGGCTACACCTTC
cdr3_aa: CASSFTRLGYTF

clone_size: few
v_call: TRBV7-9
j_call: TRBJ1-5
d_call: TRBD1
cdr3_nt: TGTGCCAGCAGACAGGGGGACGGGCAGCCCCAGCATTTT
cdr3_aa: CASRQGDGQPQHF

clone_size: -
v_call: TRBV12-3/TRBV12-4
j_call: TRBJ2-7
d_call: TRBD1
cdr3_nt: TGTGCCAGCAGCAGAGGGGGCCCCTACGAGCAGTACTTC
cdr3_aa: CASSRGGPYEQYF

clone_size: -
v_call: TRBV28
j_call: TRBJ2-1
d_call: TRBD2
cdr3_nt: TGTGCCAGCAGCACCGGGACTAGCGGGTACAATGAGCAGTTCTTC
cdr3_aa: CASSTGTSGYNEQFF

clone_size: -
v_call: TRBV7-8
j_call: TRBJ2-7
d_call: -
cdr3_nt: TGTGCCAGCAGCTTAGAAACGGGGTTCGCGGGGTACTCCTACGAGCAGTACTTC
cdr3_aa: CASSLETGFAGYSYEQYF

clone_size: -
v_call: TRBV7-8
j_call: TRBJ2-1
d_call: -
cdr3_nt: TGTGCCAGCAATGGGCTGGGCTCCTACAATGAGCAGTTCTTC
cdr3_aa: CASNGLGSYNEQFF

clone_size: -
v_call: TRBV6-2/TRBV6-3
j_call: TRBJ1-5
d_call: TRBD1
cdr3_nt: TGTGCCAGCAGTTCCCGCCGACAGGGGGTGAGGCAGCCCCAGCATTTT
cdr3_aa: CASSSRRQGVRQPQHF

clone_size: -
v_call: TRBV3-1/TRBV3-2
j_call: TRBJ2-3
d_call: TRBD1
cdr3_nt: TGTGCCAGCAGCCAATTACCAGGGGGTTTAACAGATACGCAGTATTTT
cdr3_aa: CASSQLPGGLTDTQYF

clone_size: -
v_call: TRBV18
j_call: TRBJ2-2
d_call: TRBD1
cdr3_nt: TGTGCCAGCTCCAACAGGGGGACGGACACCGGGGAGCTGTTTTTT
cdr3_aa: CASSNRGTDTGELFF

clone_size: -
v_call: TRBV19
j_call: TRBJ1-1
d_call: -
cdr3_nt: TGTGCCAGTAGTATTACGGCGAGCGCCGTTGCTTTCTTT
cdr3_aa: CASSITASAVAFF

clone_size: -
v_call: TRBV6-6
j_call: TRBJ1-1
d_call: -
cdr3_nt: TGTGCCAGCAGTTACTTAGTGAACACTGAAGCTTTCTTT
cdr3_aa: CASSYLVNTEAFF

clone_size: -
v_call: TRBV3-1/TRBV3-2
j_call: TRBJ1-4
d_call: -
cdr3_nt: TGTGCCAGCAGCCACACCACAGGGTCGGCTAATGAAAAACTGTTTTTT
cdr3_aa: CASSHTTGSANEKLFF

clone_size: -
v_call: TRBV5-1
j_call: TRBJ1-1
d_call: -
cdr3_nt: TGCGCCACCGCGACAAATCAGAACACTGAAGCTTTCTTT
cdr3_aa: CATATNQNTEAFF